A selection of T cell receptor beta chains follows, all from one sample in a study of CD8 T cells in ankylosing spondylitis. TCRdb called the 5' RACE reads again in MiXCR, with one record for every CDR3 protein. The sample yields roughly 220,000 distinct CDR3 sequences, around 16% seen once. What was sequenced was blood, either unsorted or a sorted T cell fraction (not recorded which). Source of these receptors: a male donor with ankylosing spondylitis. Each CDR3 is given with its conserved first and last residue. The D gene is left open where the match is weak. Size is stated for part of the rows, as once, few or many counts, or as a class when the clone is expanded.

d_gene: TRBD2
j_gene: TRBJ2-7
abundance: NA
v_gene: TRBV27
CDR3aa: CASSPLLGGTYEQYF
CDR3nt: TGTGCCAGCAGTCCCCTCTTGGGGGGGACCTACGAGCAGTACTTC

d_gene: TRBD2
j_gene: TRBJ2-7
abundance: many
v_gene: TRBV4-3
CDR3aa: CASSQDSGSYNEQYF
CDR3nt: TGCGCCAGCAGCCAAGACAGCGGGAGTTACAACGAGCAGTACTTC

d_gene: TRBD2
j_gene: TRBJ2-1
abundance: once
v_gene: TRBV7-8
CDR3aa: CASSLQTSGGFDNEQFF
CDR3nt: TGTGCCAGCAGCCTTCAGACTAGCGGGGGCTTTGACAATGAGCAGTTCTTC

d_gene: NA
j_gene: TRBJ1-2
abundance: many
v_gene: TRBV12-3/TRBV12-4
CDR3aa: CASRVGLRPLGYTF
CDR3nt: TGTGCCAGCAGGGTAGGGCTGCGGCCATTGGGCTACACCTTC

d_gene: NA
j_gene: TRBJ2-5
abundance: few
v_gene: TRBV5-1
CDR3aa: CASSWIIADQETQYF
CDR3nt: TGCGCCAGCAGCTGGATAATTGCGGACCAAGAGACCCAGTACTTC

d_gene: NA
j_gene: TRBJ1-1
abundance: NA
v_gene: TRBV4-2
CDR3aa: CASSQDRDSSTEAFF
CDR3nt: TGTGCCAGCAGCCAAGACAGGGATTCGAGCACTGAAGCTTTCTTT

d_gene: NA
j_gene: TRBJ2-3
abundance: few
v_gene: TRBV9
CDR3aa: CASSGGADTQYF
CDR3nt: TGTGCCAGCAGCGGGGGGGCGGATACGCAGTATTTT

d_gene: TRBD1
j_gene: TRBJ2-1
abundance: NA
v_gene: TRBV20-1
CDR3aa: CSARDWDRGGNEQFF
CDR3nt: TGCAGTGCTAGAGATTGGGACAGGGGTGGGAATGAGCAGTTCTTC

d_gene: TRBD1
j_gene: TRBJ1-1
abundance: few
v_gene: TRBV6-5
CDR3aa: CASRQGVTEAFF
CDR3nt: TGTGCCAGCAGACAGGGGGTGACTGAAGCTTTCTTT

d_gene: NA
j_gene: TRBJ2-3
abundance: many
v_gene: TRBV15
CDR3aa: CATSGGGGRDTQYF
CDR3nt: TGTGCCACCTCAGGTGGAGGGGGTAGAGATACGCAGTATTTT

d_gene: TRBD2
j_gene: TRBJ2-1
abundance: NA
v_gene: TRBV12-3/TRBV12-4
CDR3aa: CASSSPLAAMNNEQFF
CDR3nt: TGTGCCAGCAGTTCCCCCCTAGCGGCCATGAACAATGAGCAGTTCTTC

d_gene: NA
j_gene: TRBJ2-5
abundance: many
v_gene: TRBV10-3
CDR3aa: CAIAGSFQETQYF
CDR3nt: TGTGCCATCGCGGGAAGCTTCCAAGAGACCCAGTACTTC

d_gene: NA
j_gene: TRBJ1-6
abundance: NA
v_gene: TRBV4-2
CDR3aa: CASSQEYSPLHF
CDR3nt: TGTGCCAGCAGCCAAGAGTATTCACCCCTCCACTTT

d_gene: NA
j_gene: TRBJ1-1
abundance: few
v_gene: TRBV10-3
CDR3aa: CAIRTELNTEAFF
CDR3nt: TGTGCCATCAGGACAGAACTGAACACTGAAGCTTTCTTT

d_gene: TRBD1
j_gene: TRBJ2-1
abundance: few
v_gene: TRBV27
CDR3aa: CASSGDRVGYNEQFF
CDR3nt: TGTGCCAGCAGTGGGGACAGGGTGGGCTACAATGAGCAGTTCTTC

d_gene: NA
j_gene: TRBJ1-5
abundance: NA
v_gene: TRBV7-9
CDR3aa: CASSSSWDGNNQPQHF
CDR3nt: TGTGCCAGCAGCTCTTCTTGGGACGGAAACAATCAGCCCCAGCATTTT

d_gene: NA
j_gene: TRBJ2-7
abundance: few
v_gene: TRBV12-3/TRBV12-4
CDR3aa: CASSQSLYEQYF
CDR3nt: TGTGCCAGCAGTCAGAGCTTGTACGAGCAGTACTTC

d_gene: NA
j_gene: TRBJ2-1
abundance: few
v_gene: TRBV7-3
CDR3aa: CASSPVGGSEQFF
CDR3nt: TGTGCCAGCAGCCCCGTCGGGGGAAGCGAGCAGTTCTTC

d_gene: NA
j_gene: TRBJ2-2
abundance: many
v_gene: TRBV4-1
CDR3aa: CASSQALVGYTGELFF
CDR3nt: TGCGCCAGCAGCCAAGCTCTAGTCGGGTACACCGGGGAGCTGTTTTTT

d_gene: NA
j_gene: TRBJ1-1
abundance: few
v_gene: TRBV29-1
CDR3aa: CSVDDWDNTEAFF
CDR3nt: TGCAGCGTAGATGATTGGGACAACACTGAAGCTTTCTTT

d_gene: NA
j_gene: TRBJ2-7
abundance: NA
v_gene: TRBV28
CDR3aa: CASSYPGTPYEQYF
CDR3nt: TGTGCCAGCAGTTACCCCGGGACTCCCTACGAGCAGTACTTC

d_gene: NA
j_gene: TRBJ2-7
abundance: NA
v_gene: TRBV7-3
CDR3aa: CASSLWPGANYEQYF
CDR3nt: TGTGCCAGCAGCTTATGGCCAGGGGCCAACTACGAGCAGTACTTC

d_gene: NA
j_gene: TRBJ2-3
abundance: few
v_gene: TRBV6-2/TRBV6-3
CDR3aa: CASSGYGTYTDTQYF
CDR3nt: TGTGCCAGCAGCGGCTACGGGACGTACACAGATACGCAGTATTTT

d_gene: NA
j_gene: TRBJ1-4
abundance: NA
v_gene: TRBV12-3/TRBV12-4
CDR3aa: CASRYDAANEKLFF
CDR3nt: TGTGCCAGCAGATACGACGCGGCTAATGAAAAACTGTTTTTT

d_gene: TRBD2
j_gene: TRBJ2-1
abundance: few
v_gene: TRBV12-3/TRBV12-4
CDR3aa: CASSPMAGAVEQFF
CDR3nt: TGTGCCAGCAGCCCTATGGCGGGAGCCGTTGAGCAGTTCTTC

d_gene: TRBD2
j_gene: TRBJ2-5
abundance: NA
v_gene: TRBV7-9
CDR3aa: CASSPWGGQETQYF
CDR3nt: TGTGCCAGCAGCCCCTGGGGGGGCCAAGAGACCCAGTACTTC